The clone carrying this TCR beta chain has only one observation. Antigen specificity is unknown. Researchers ran the PCR with 60 Vbeta and 13 Jbeta primers. Sequenced by immunoSEQ multiplex PCR; TCRdb stores in-frame clones only, minus some. The repertoire holds 150,000 to 160,000 clones, with 80% as singletons. The record originates from a study of cytomegalovirus exposure and HLA in healthy donors. Study results and limitations: Available immune exposure information was restricted to CMV serostatus only. The investigators catalogued 160 or so TCR beta chains as cytomegalovirus-associated.

V was clipped by 5 bases and J by 5 bases; unmatched bases: 8. CDR3 length: 14 residues. Per germline, CDR1 SNHLY and CDR2 FYNNEI. This TCR was recovered from a man aged 25 to 40 in good health and CMV-seropositive. Material for sequencing was PBMCs. The rearrangement uses TRBV2 and TRBJ2-5; 7 bases are shared with TRBD2. The CDR3 DNA follows: TGTGCCAGCAGTCTTGGGGGAGGGCAGGAGACCCAGTACTTC. This gives the protein CASSLGGGQETQYF.